The clone carrying this TCR beta chain appeared a single time. Its antigen is unidentified. The record originates from a study of shared clonotypes between healthy human individuals. The study, taken as a whole, reports: The four-donor shared clonotypes exceeded non-shared clonotypes in generation probability, with non-shared ones scoring lower.

Sequencing used immunoSEQ multiplex PCR; TCRdb keeps in-frame clones, though not all of them. Of approximately 2.5 million clones detected, approximately 93% appear once; the ten largest clones hold 0.35% to 0.45%. The CDR3 consists of 13 residues. Germline lookup yields CDR1 MDHEN and CDR2 SYDVKM. V shed 2 bases and J shed 1 base, with 5 bases lying between them. What was sequenced was naive CD4+ T cells from PBMCs. Subset defined: CD45RA+ positively selected. The chain combines TRBV28 with TRBJ2-5; D is unresolved. This clonotype was obtained from a man between 18 and 29 years old in good health. Some clones in this sample may be carry-over from other donors' samples. The DNA of the CDR3 is TGTGCCAGCAGTTTAGTGTTCCAAGAGACCCAGTACTTC. As protein: CASSLVFQETQYF.